The 19 T cell receptor beta chains given below trace back to one sample, sequenced in a study of graft-versus-host responses after intestinal transplantation. Using immunoSEQ multiplex PCR, the repertoire was profiled, and TCRdb retains in-frame clones only, with some absent. The sample records 14,000 or so clones, roughly a third being singletons. The material was alloreactive CD4+ T cells from a mixed lymphocyte reaction culture, obtained before intestinal transplant. Documented subset: CFSE-low proliferating T cells sorted from roughly six-day pre-transplant mixed lymphocyte reaction (GvH or HvG direction). These TCRs come from a human patient who received an intestinal transplant.

The chain joins TRBV7-3 to TRBJ2-5; 7 nucleotides align to TRBD2. In germline, CDR1 is SGHTA, CDR2 FQGTGA. Unmatched junction bases numbered 8, after V lost 2 bases and J lost 5 bases. This CDR3 spans 15 amino acids. The CDR3 here is CASSLGRLARETQYF. CDR3 DNA sequence: TGTGCCAGCAGCTTAGGGCGACTAGCTCGGGAGACCCAGTACTTC. Drawing the rest from reference TRBV7-3 and TRBJ2-5, the complete variable domain is GAGVSQTPSNKVTEKGKYVELRCDPISGHTALYWYRQSLGQGPEFLIYFQGTGAADDSGLPNDRFFAVRPEGSVSTLKIQRTERGDSAVYLCASSLGRLARETQYFGPGTRLLVL.

This chain uses TRBV5-1 with TRBJ2-7; 10 bases agree with TRBD2. The CDR3 has 14 residues. Per germline, CDR1 SGHRS and CDR2 YFSETQ. J lost 3 bases, V lost 3 bases, and 3 bases had no gene match. The CDR3 is CASSSSGGVYEQYF. CDR3 sequence (DNA): TGCGCCAGCAGCTCTAGCGGGGGAGTCTACGAGCAGTACTTC.

This rearrangement joins TRBV7-2 to TRBJ2-4; 8 bases align to TRBD1. CDR3 size: 13 residues. Germline values: CDR1 SGHTA, CDR2 FQGNSA. V lost 4 bases to trimming and J lost 5 bases; unmatched junction nucleotides: 1. This CDR3 reads CASSSGGQNIQYF. The CDR3 DNA follows: TGTGCCAGCAGCTCAGGGGGCCAAAACATTCAGTACTTC. Combining the CDR3 with reference TRBV7-2 and TRBJ2-4 gives the whole variable domain GAGVSQSPSNKVTEKGKDVELRCDPISGHTALYWYRQSLGQGLEFLIYFQGNSAPDKSGLPSDRFSAERTGGSVSTLTIQRTQQEDSAVYLCASSSGGQNIQYFGAGTRLSVL.

The V call is TRBV6-1, the J call TRBJ2-5; D is perhaps TRBD2 (5 bases). CDR1 MNHNS and CDR2 SASEGT come from the germline V gene. The CDR3 contains 14 residues. Deletions cut 5 bases from V and 4 bases from J, with 14 bases between. CDR3 sequence: CASSSSLGGETQYF. The CDR3 DNA follows: TGTGCCAGCAGTTCATCACTAGGTGGAGAGACCCAGTACTTC.

In this sample, this clone is medium-sized. The V gene is TRBV5-1, the J gene TRBJ2-1; no clear D gene. The ends were cut back, 3 bases at V and 10 bases at J, with 14 bases in the middle. The length of the CDR3 is 13 residues. CDR1 and CDR2 from the germline V gene are SGHRS and YFSETQ. CDR3 region: CASSWLSVGEQFF. The CDR3, as DNA: TGCGCCAGCAGCTGGCTCTCCGTGGGAGAGCAGTTCTTC.

A single count supports this clone. This chain uses TRBV5-1 with TRBJ2-2, with D unresolved. The CDR3 is made up of 13 amino acids. V was pared by 4 bases and J by 5 bases, with 9 bases between. The germline V gene encodes CDR1 SGHRS and CDR2 YFSETQ. CDR3 DNA: TGCGCCAGCAGCGCTGACACAACCGGGGAGCTGTTTTTT. Encoded protein: CASSADTTGELFF.

Within the sample, this clone is medium-sized. This rearrangement joins TRBV5-6 to TRBJ2-7; 7 positions agree with TRBD1. The ends lost 4 bases at V and 4 bases at J; junction bases unmatched: 11. Germline V gene data show CDR1 as SGHDT and CDR2 as YYEEEE. CDR3 length: 15 amino acids. This CDR3 is CASSLPTGQRYEQYF. Written as DNA, the CDR3 is TGTGCCAGCAGCCTCCCGACAGGGCAGAGGTACGAGCAGTACTTC.

The CDR3 loop reads CASSSGTVIYGYTF. The CDR3 region has the DNA TGTGCCAGCAGCTCCGGGACAGTTATCTATGGCTACACCTTC. This chain connects TRBV7-2 to TRBJ1-2; 7 bases line up with TRBD1. The germline CDR1 and CDR2 sequences are SGHTA and FQGNSA. The V segment lost 4 bases and the J segment 4 bases; nucleotides outside the gene matches: 6. This CDR3 has 14 residues. The full variable domain, its missing parts supplied by reference TRBV7-2 and TRBJ1-2, is GAGVSQSPSNKVTEKGKDVELRCDPISGHTALYWYRQSLGQGLEFLIYFQGNSAPDKSGLPSDRFSAERTGGSVSTLTIQRTQQEDSAVYLCASSSGTVIYGYTFGSGTRLTVV.

The chain carries TRBV28 and TRBJ2-1, with D perhaps matching TRBD1 or TRBD2 (6 bases each). V was cut by 8 bases and J by 10 bases, with 24 bases left in between. Germline-derived CDR1 and CDR2 are MDHEN and SYDVKM. The CDR3 covers 15 residues. The CDR3 DNA reads TGTGCCAGCGATCCGGCGGGGCAGGGGCGGTGGGAGCAGTTCTTC. This translates into CASDPAGQGRWEQFF.

This clone was observed a few times. The V and J genes are TRBV7-9 and TRBJ2-1; no reliable D call. Per the germline V gene, CDR1 is SEHNR and CDR2 is FQNEAQ (reference sequence). CDR3 size: 11 residues. V was trimmed by 2 bases and J by 9 bases, leaving 5 bases between them. Here the CDR3 reads CASSLIFEQFF. CDR3 in DNA: TGTGCCAGCAGCTTAATTTTTGAGCAGTTCTTC.

This sequence joins TRBV19 and TRBJ2-5, with 9 bases fitting TRBD2. V lost 4 bases and J lost 4; bases outside the gene matches: 4. CDR3 size: 14 residues. Germline CDR1 LNHDA, CDR2 SQIVND (reference sequence). The CDR3 loop is CASSRAAGGETQYF. The DNA for the CDR3 is TGTGCCAGTAGTAGAGCAGCGGGAGGAGAGACCCAGTACTTC.

The chain has TRBV7-8 and TRBJ2-1; D unresolved. CDR1 and CDR2 from the germline V gene are SGHVS and FQNEAQ. This CDR3 spans 13 amino acids. V was cut by 1 base and J by 10 bases, with 11 bases left in between. For the CDR3, the DNA is TGTGCCAGCAGCTTAGGACCTAGGGCCGAGCAGTTCTTC. This gives the protein CASSLGPRAEQFF.

The J gene is TRBJ1-6, the V gene TRBV5-1; D unresolved. With 0 bases removed from V and 1 base from J, the gap between germline ends came to 14 bases. The CDR3 covers 18 residues. The germline CDR1 and CDR2 sequences are SGHRS and YFSETQ. CDR3 sequence (DNA): TGCGCCAGCAGCTTGGAGGGCCCCAGCGTATCCTATAATTCACCCCTCCACTTT. Amino acid sequence: CASSLEGPSVSYNSPLHF.

A note on this clone: This specimen includes other DNA sequences encoding the same CDR3. The chain employs TRBV27 and TRBJ1-1; D is unresolved. Looked up from germline, CDR1 is MNHEY and CDR2 is SMNVEV (reference sequence). The V end was cut by 3 bases, the J end by 5 bases, with 16 bases between. This CDR3 contains 15 residues. The CDR3, as DNA: TGTGCCAGCAGTTTGCGGGGTAGGGTTGCTACTGAAGCTTTCTTT. It encodes CASSLRGRVATEAFF.

The chain combines TRBV4-1 with TRBJ1-2, with D perhaps TRBD1 (6 bases). The CDR3 contains 15 residues. V shed 4 bases and J shed 8 bases, with 20 bases lying between them. Germline CDR1 and CDR2: MGHRA and YSYEKL. CDR3 sequence: CASSPQGQRTSGYTF. CDR3 DNA sequence: TGCGCCAGCAGCCCTCAGGGACAACGAACGTCGGGCTACACCTTC.

The rearrangement uses TRBV28 and TRBJ1-2; 7 bases are shared with TRBD1. Germline values: CDR1 MDHEN, CDR2 SYDVKM. V gave up 7 bases and J gave up 2 bases; unmatched junction bases: 1. The CDR3 has 12 residues. The CDR3 reads CASNRGNYGYTF. CDR3 nucleotides: TGTGCCAGCAACAGGGGCAACTATGGCTACACCTTC.

The chain carries TRBV21-1 and TRBJ2-7. TRBV21-1 is deemed a pseudogene. CDR3 length equals 23 residues. CDR3 bases: TGTGCCAGCACCTTCGTGGGGCAGGGAGAAACTGAGGATTGGTGTCGGGCTTCTTACGAGCAGTACTTC. Translating gives CASTFVGQGETEDWCRASYEQYF.

This clone is labeled medium-sized. The gene calls are TRBV4-1 and TRBJ1-1; D is perhaps TRBD1 (6 bases). The CDR3 contains 16 residues. Germline-derived CDR1 and CDR2 are MGHRA and YSYEKL. Trimming removed 1 base from V and 6 bases from J, with 18 bases in between. CDR3 sequence (DNA): TGCGCCAGCAGCCAAGTAACTCGAGACAGGCGCCCTGAAGCTTTCTTT. As protein: CASSQVTRDRRPEAFF.

This clone was picked up a small number of times. Other nucleotide sequences in the sample specify the same CDR3. The CDR3 nucleotides are TGTGCCAGCAGTTTCTACCCAGGGCAAGGAGCTAATGAAAAACTGTTTTTT. This encodes CASSFYPGQGANEKLFF. This chain connects TRBV28 to TRBJ1-4, with D possibly being TRBD1 (5 bases). CDR1 and CDR2 from the germline V gene are MDHEN and SYDVKM. The CDR3 totals 17 residues. V lost 3 bases and J 3 bases, leaving 17 bases between the germline ends.